These 8 T cell receptor beta chains share one sample of origin, sequenced in a study of blood T cell repertoires in COVID-19. Assay used: immunoSEQ multiplex PCR; TCRdb lists only in-frame clones, some missing. Seen here are around 80,000 clones, more than 65% observed once, and the top ten hold more than 10%. Sequenced input: peripheral blood. The receptor source for this set is an elderly man with acute or convalescent COVID-19.

The rearrangement uses TRBV3-1 (or the pseudogene TRBV3-2) and TRBJ1-2, with 9 bases fitting TRBD1. V shed 1 base, J shed 3 bases, and the junction held 3 bases outside the gene matches. Per the germline V gene, CDR1 is LGHDT and CDR2 is YNNKEL (reference sequence). This CDR3 region has 15 residues. The CDR3 sequence is CASSQVGQGYYGYTF. CDR3 sequence (DNA): TGTGCCAGCAGCCAAGTAGGACAGGGGTACTATGGCTACACCTTC.

V usage is TRBV11-2 and J usage is TRBJ1-4, with 8 nucleotides matching TRBD1. CDR3 length: 15 amino acids. Unmatched junction bases numbered 9, after V lost 5 bases and J lost 7 bases. Germline-derived CDR1 and CDR2 are SGHAT and FQNNGV. The CDR3 sequence: CASSPQGAPGEKLFF. CDR3 DNA: TGTGCCAGCAGCCCCCAGGGGGCCCCCGGTGAAAAACTGTTTTTT.

This chain joins TRBV2 and TRBJ2-3; TRBD2 agrees at 8 bases. The CDR3 sequence is 15 residues long. Per germline, CDR1 SNHLY and CDR2 FYNNEI. Trimming removed 4 bases from V and 5 bases from J; junction bases left unmatched: 8. The CDR3 spells CASSGAGGPGDTQYF. In nucleotides, the CDR3 is TGTGCCAGCAGTGGGGCGGGGGGACCCGGAGATACGCAGTATTTT.

This clone is a singleton in its sample. The chain joins TRBV10-3 to TRBJ2-7; possible D gene TRBD1, 5 bases. The CDR3 totals 14 residues. Germline V gene lookup returns CDR1 ENHRY and CDR2 SYGVKD. V lost 6 bases and J 0 bases, leaving 12 bases between the germline ends. CDR3 in amino acids: CAIRQTENSYEQYF. For the CDR3, the DNA is TGTGCCATCAGACAGACAGAAAACTCCTACGAGCAGTACTTC.

The V and J genes are TRBV3-1 (or the pseudogene TRBV3-2) and TRBJ1-5; the D is unclear. Trimming left V 3 bases short and J 5 bases short, with 11 bases between. The CDR3 consists of 14 residues. Germline V gene lookup returns CDR1 LGHDT and CDR2 YNNKEL (reference sequence). The CDR3 DNA follows: TGTGCCAGCAGCCATACAAAGAGCGATCAGCCCCAGCATTTT. Translation gives CASSHTKSDQPQHF.

V is TRBV9 and J is TRBJ2-3, with D unclear. The length of the CDR3 is 15 residues. Germline V lookup: CDR1 SGDLS, CDR2 YYNGEE. Trimming took off 3 bases at V and 1 base at J, with 12 bases between the two ends. CDR3 nucleotide sequence: TGTGCCAGCAGCGGCTCTATGGGCCGCACAGATACGCAGTATTTT. Its protein product is CASSGSMGRTDTQYF.

CDR3 amino acids: CASSTRGNTEAFF. The CDR3 nucleotides are TGTGCCAGCAGCACAAGGGGGAACACTGAAGCTTTCTTT. The rearrangement joins TRBV7-9 to TRBJ1-1; D possibly corresponds to TRBD1 (5 bases). This CDR3 is built from 13 residues. Germline assignment: CDR1 SEHNR and CDR2 FQNEAQ (reference sequence). V gave up 5 bases and J gave up 1 base, with 8 bases separating them.

The chain carries TRBV12-3 or TRBV12-4 and TRBJ2-5; TRBD1 aligns across 8 bases. The CDR3 contains 13 residues. V was clipped by 6 bases and J by 5 bases; unmatched bases: 5. The DNA for the CDR3 is TGTGCCAGCAGCCAGGGGGCACGGGAGACCCAGTACTTC. Protein product: CASSQGARETQYF.